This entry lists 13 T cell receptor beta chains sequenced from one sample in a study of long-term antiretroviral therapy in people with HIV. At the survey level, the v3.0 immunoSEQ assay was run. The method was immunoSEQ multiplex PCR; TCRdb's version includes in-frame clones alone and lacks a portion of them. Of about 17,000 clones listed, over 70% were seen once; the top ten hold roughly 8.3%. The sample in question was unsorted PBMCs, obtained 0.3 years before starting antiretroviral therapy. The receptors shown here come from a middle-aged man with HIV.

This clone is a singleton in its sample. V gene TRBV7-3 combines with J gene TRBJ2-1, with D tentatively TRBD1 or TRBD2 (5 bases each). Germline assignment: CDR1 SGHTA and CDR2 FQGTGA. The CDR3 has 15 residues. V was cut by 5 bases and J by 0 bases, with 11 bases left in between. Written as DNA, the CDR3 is TGTGCCAGCAGCCTTGGGGGTTACTCCTACAATGAGCAGTTCTTC. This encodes CASSLGGYSYNEQFF.

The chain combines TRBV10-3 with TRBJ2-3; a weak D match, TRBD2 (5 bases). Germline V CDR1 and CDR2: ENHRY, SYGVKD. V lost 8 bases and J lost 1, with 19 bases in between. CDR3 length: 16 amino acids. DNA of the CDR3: TGTGCCATCTTTATCTCCCCGGGGAAGGGCACAGATACGCAGTATTTT. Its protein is CAIFISPGKGTDTQYF.

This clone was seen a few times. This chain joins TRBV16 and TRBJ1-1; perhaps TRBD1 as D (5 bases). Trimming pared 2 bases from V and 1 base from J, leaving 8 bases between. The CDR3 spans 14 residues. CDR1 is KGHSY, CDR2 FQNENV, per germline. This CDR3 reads CASSQGDPNTEAFF. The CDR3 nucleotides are TGTGCCAGCAGCCAAGGGGACCCGAACACTGAAGCTTTCTTT.

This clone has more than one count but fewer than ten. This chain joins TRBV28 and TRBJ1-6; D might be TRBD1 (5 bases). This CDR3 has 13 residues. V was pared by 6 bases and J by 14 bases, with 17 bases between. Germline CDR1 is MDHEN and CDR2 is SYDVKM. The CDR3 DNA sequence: TGTGCCAGCAGCCGGGACCGGCTGGCGACCCTCCACTTT. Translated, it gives CASSRDRLATLHF.

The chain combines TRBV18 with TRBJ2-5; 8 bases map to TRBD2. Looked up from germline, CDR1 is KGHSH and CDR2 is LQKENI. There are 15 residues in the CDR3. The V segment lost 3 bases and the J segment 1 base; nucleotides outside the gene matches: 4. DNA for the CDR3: TGTGCCAGCTCACCGATTAGCGGGGTCCAAGAGACCCAGTACTTC. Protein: CASSPISGVQETQYF.

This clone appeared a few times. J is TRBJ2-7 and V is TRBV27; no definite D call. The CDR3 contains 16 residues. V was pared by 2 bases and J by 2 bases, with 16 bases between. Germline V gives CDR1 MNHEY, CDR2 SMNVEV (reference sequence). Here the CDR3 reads CASSLSFRTATYEQYF. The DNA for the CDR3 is TGTGCCAGCAGTTTAAGTTTTCGGACGGCCACCTACGAGCAGTACTTC.

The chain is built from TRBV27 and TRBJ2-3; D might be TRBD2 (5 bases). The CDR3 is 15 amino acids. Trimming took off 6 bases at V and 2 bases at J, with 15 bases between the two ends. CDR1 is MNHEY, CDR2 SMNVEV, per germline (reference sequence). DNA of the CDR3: TGTGCCAGCAGGTACCGAGAGGGATACACAGATACGCAGTATTTT. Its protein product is CASRYREGYTDTQYF.

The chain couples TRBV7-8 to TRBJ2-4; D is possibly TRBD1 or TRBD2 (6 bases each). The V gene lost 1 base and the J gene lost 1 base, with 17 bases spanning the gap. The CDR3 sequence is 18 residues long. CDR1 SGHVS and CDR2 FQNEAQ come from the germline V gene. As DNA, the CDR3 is TGTGCCAGCAGCTTAGGTGGAGGGGGGACTGCGGCCAAAAACATTCAGTACTTC. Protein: CASSLGGGGTAAKNIQYF.

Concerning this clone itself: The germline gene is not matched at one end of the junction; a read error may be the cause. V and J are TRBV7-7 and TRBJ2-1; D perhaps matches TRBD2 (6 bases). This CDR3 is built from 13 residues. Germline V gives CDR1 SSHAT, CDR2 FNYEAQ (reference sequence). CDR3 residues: CASSLGGSGEQFF. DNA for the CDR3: TGTGCTAGCAGCTTAGGAGGGAGTGGAGAGCAGTTCTTC.

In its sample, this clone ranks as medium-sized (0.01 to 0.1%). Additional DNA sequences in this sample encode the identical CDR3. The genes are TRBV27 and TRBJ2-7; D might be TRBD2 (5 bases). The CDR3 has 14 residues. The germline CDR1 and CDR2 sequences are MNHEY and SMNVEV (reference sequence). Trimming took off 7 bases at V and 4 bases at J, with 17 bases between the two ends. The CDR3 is CASTSGGLVYEQYF. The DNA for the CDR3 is TGTGCCAGCACTTCGGGTGGACTTGTTTACGAGCAGTACTTC.

The CDR3 loop is CATSRDLGGTGELFF. The CDR3 DNA sequence: TGTGCCACCAGCAGAGATCTCGGGGGAACCGGGGAGCTGTTTTTT. V usage is TRBV15 and J usage is TRBJ2-2; D possibly corresponds to TRBD2 (6 bases). Trimming stripped 0 bases from V and 5 bases from J, with 10 bases between. CDR1 is LNHNV, CDR2 YYDKDF, per germline (reference sequence). This CDR3 is 15 amino acids long.

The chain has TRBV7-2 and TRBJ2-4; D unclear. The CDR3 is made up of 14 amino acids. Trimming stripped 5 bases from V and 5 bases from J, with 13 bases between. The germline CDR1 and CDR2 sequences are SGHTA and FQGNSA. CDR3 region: CASSRGGLENIQYF. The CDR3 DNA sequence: TGTGCCAGCAGCCGTGGTGGCTTAGAAAACATTCAGTACTTC.

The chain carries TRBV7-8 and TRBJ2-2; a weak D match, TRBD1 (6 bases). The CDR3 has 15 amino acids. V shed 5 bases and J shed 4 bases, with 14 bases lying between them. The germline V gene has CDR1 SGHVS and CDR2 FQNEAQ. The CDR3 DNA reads TGTGCCAGCAGCACCGACAGGACGGTCACCGGGGAGCTGTTTTTT. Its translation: CASSTDRTVTGELFF. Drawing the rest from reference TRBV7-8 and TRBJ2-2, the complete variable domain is GAGVSQSPRYKVAKRGQDVALRCDPISGHVSLFWYQQALGQGPEFLTYFQNEAQLDKSGLPSDRFFAERPEGSVSTLKIQRTQQEDSAVYLCASSTDRTVTGELFFGEGSRLTVL.